The clone carrying this T cell receptor beta chain was observed many times. No antigen is known for it. The CDR3 consists of 15 residues. V trimming: 5 bases; J trimming: 6 bases; junction bases outside the gene matches: 10. Germline assignment: CDR1 SEHNR and CDR2 FQNEAQ (reference sequence). The source of the sample is a study of T cell repertoires in cytomegalovirus infection. General study findings and limits: Cumulative public TCR beta family frequency identified carriers of CMV plus the relevant HLA.

TCRdb re-derived calls from the reads in MiXCR, one entry per CDR3 protein. The sample holds almost 550,000 distinct CDR3 sequences, 15% to 20% seen once. This clonotype was sampled from a human donor in good health (CMV status not recorded). Some clones in this sample may be carry-over from other donors' samples. Sequencing input: CD8+ T cells from PBMCs. V gene TRBV7-9 combines with J gene TRBJ2-1; TRBD2 matches at 7 bases. The CDR3 DNA sequence: TGTGCCAGCAGCGATCCGGGCGGGGGTGGCAATGAGCAGTTCTTC. It encodes CASSDPGGGGNEQFF.